The clone carrying this TCR beta chain appeared many times. The sample belongs to a study of early T cells in non-severe SARS-CoV-2 infection. Per the germline V gene, CDR1 is SSHAT and CDR2 is FNYEAQ (reference sequence). The germline V and J ends were trimmed by 8 bases and 5 bases, with 21 bases remaining between them. The CDR3 has 16 residues. Via MiXCR, TCRdb re-called the 5' RACE reads, giving one row per CDR3 protein. Among about 80,000 distinct CDR3 sequences listed, over 9.5% were seen once. The material sequenced was whole blood. The V gene is TRBV7-7, the J gene TRBJ1-4; D not certain. The TCR comes from an adult who was a healthcare worker with PCR-confirmed SARS-CoV-2 infection or an uninfected control (not recorded which). CDR3 sequence: CASSQTGLIRNEKLFF. The CDR3 bases are TGTGCCAGCTCTCAAACTGGCCTAATACGGAATGAAAAACTGTTTTTT. The full variable domain, rest sourced from reference TRBV7-7 and TRBJ1-4, is GAGVSQSPRYKVTKRGQDVTLRCDPISSHATLYWYQQALGQGPEFLTYFNYEAQPDKSGLPSDRFSAERPEGSISTLTIQRTEQRDSAMYRCASSQTGLIRNEKLFFGSGTQLSVL.